The clone carrying this T cell receptor (beta chain) has at least ten counts. The antigen remains unidentified. Based on clinical symptoms, serum thyroxine and TRAb, thyroid ultrasound and orbital computed tomography, diagnoses were reached. The investigators amplified TCR beta CDR3 regions from RNA transcripts. RT-PCR in the first round (using the HTBI primer set) targeted the TCR CDR3. A single record per CDR3 protein comes from TCRdb applying MiXCR to the multiplex PCR reads. The data hold 700,000 or so distinct CDR3 sequences, with less than 20% observed a single time. The data originate from a study of T cells in Graves' hyperthyroidism and ophthalmopathy. As for the study in general: Peripheral blood was taken when the disease was first diagnosed, before any treatment began. Study observations and caveats: In blood, most of the thyroid clonotypes expanded above 0.001 were also present.

V shed 2 bases and J 5 bases; nucleotides not matched to a gene: 11. This CDR3 has 16 amino acids. The germline CDR1 and CDR2 sequences are ENHRY and SYGVKD. This chain joins TRBV10-3 and TRBJ2-5; 7 bases align to TRBD2. Sequencing used blood. The TCR originated in a man younger than 30 with Graves' hyperthyroidism. DNA of the CDR3: TGTGCCATCAGTGAGGCGGACCGCGGGAGACGGGAGACCCAGTACTTC. This encodes CAISEADRGRRETQYF.